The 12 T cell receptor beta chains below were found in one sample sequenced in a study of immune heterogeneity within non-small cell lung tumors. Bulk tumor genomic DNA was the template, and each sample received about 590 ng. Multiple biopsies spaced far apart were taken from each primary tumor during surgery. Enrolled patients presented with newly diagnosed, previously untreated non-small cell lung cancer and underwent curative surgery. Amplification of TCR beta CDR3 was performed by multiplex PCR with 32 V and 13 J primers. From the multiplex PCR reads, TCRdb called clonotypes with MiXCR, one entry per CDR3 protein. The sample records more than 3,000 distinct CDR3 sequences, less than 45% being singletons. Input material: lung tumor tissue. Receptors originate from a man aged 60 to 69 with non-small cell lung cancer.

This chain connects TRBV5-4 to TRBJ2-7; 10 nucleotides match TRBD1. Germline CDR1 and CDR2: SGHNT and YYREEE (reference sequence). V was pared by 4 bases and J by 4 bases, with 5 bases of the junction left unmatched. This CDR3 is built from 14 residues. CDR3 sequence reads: CASSPRTGGYEQYF. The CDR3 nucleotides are TGTGCCAGCAGCCCTCGGACAGGGGGATACGAGCAGTACTTC.

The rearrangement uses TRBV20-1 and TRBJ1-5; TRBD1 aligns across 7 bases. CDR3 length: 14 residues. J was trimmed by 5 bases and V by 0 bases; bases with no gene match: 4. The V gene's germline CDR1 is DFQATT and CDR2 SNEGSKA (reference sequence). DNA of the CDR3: TGCAGTGCTAGAGATCCTACAGGGGATCAGCCCCAGCATTTT. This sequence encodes CSARDPTGDQPQHF.

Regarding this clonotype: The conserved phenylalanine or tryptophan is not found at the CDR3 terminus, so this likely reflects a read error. In DNA, the CDR3 is TGTGCCAGCAGTTTGTTGAGGGGTCGAGAGACCCAGTACTTA. As protein: CASSLLRGRETQYL. The rearrangement joins TRBV28 to TRBJ2-5, with D tentatively TRBD1 or TRBD2 (5 bases each). The V gene's germline CDR1 is MDHEN and CDR2 SYDVKM. Trimming left V 3 bases short and J 4 bases short, with 12 bases between. The CDR3 consists of 14 residues.

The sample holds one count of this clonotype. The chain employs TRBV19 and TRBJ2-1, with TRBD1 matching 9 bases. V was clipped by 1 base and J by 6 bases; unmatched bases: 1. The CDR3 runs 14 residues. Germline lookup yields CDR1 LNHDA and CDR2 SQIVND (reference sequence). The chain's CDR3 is CASSIGTGVNEQFF. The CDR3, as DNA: TGTGCCAGTAGTATAGGGACAGGGGTCAATGAGCAGTTCTTC.

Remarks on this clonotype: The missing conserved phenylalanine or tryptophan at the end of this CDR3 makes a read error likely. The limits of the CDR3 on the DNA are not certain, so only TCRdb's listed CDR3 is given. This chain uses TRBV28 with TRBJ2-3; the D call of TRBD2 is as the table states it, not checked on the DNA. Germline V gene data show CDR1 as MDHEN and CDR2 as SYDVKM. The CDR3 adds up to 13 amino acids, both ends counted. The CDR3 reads CASSPAYEQYFGP.

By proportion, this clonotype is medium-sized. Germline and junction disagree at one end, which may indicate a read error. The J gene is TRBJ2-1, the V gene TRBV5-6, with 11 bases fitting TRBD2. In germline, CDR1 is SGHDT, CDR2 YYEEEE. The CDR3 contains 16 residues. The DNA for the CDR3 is TGTGCCAGCACCTTGCTGGGGACTAGCGGCTTCAATGAGCAGTTCTTC. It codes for CASTLLGTSGFNEQFF.

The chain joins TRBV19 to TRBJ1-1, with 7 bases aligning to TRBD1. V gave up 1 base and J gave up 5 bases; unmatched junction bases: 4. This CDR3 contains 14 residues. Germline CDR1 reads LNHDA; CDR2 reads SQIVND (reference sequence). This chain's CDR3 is CASSIATGVTEAFF. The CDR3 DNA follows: TGTGCCAGTAGTATAGCTACAGGGGTGACTGAAGCTTTCTTT.

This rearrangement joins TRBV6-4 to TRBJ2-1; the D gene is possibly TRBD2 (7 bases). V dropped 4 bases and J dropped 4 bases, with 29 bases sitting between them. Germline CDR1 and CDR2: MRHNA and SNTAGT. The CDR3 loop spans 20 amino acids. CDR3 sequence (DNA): TGTGCCAGCAGTGCTGTCGCGCTTTTAGCGGGTAGGGGGTTTTACAATGAGCAGTTCTTC. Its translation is CASSAVALLAGRGFYNEQFF.

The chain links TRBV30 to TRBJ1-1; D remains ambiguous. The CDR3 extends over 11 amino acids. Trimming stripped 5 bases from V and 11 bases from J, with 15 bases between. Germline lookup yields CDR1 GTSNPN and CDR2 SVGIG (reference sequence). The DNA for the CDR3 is TGTGCCTGGTCCCCGACCGTCCGGGCTTTCTTT. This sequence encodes CAWSPTVRAFF.

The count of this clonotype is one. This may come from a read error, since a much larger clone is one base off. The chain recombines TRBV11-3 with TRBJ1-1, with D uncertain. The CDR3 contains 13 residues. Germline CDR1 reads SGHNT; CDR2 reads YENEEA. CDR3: CVSSARQNTEAFF. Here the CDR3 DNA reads TGTGTCAGCAGCGCACGACAGAACACTGAAGCTTTCTTT.

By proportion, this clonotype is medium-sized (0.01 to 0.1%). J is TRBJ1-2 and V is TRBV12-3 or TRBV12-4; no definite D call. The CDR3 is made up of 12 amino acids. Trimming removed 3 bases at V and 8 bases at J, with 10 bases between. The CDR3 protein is CASSFRVGGYTF. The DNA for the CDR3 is TGTGCCAGCAGTTTTCGGGTTGGCGGCTACACCTTC.

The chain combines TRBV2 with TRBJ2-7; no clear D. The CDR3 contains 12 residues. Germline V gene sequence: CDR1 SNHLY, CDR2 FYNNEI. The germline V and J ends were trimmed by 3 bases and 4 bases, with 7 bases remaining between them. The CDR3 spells CASSDRVYEQYF. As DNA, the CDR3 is TGTGCCAGCAGTGACCGGGTGTACGAGCAGTACTTC.